This T cell receptor (beta chain) originates from a study of blood T cells in healthy people across ages. Study results and caveats: Roughly linearly, TCR beta diversity per million T cells fell as age increased. As naive T cell percentage varied, TCR beta diversity correlated strongly with it.

V was shortened by 7 bases and J by 12 bases, with 19 bases between the two germline ends. This CDR3 is 11 amino acids long. Germline-derived CDR1 and CDR2 are SQVTM and ANQGSEA. Using a J-beta primer mix together with a sample-barcoded 5' primer, a second PCR was run for 7 to 11 cycles. TCRdb used MiXCR to reprocess the 5' RACE reads, holding one entry per CDR3 protein. The sample holds 700,000 to 850,000 distinct CDR3 sequences; about 48% are singletons and the top ten take roughly 37%. Every donor gave 9 to 10 milliliters of peripheral blood. RNA extraction gave at least 5 micrograms of total RNA per sample. As to this clonotype: The antigen is not known.

This chain joins TRBV29-1 and TRBJ2-7; tentative D call: TRBD1 (5 bases). The sequence derives from an elderly man in good health. Input material: blood. CDR3 sequence (DNA): TGCAGCGCCAACCTAAGGGGCCACTCGTACTTC. Translating gives CSANLRGHSYF.